These T cell receptor beta chains were read from a single sample in a study of shared T cell receptors in the human thymus. TCRdb's table, derived via immunoSEQ multiplex PCR, lists solely in-frame clones and lacks some. The sample holds roughly 560,000 clones, 70% to 80% seen once. These data also formed part of another study, on human thymus T cells.

The material sequenced was thymocytes. The source is a boy less than two years old with a congenital heart defect. The CDR3 runs from the conserved cysteine through the conserved F or W. The order of the fields is J gene, clone size, V gene, D gene, CDR3 DNA, CDR3 protein. A D gene is named only where the DNA matches it firmly. Some rows mark clone size as missing; the rest say once, few, many or name a class of expanded clone.

TRBJ2-1 | once | TRBV6-5 | TRBD2 | TGTGCCAGCAGTGTTACAGCGGGAGGACAGGATGAGCAGTTCTTC | CASSVTAGGQDEQFF
TRBJ2-7 | NA | TRBV27 | TRBD2 | TGTGCCAGCAGTTTATTAGGGACTAGCGGTTCCTACGAGCAGTACTTC | CASSLLGTSGSYEQYF
TRBJ2-5 | few | TRBV28 | TRBD2 | TGTGCCAGCAGTCCGTTCCGGCGGGAGGGTTCGGAGACCCAGTACTTC | CASSPFRREGSETQYF
TRBJ1-1 | NA | TRBV7-9 | NA | TGTGCCAGCAGCTTACCGCAGGGTTGGAACACTGAAGCTTTCTTT | CASSLPQGWNTEAFF
TRBJ1-5 | once | TRBV27 | NA | TGTGCCAGCAGTCCCAGGGTCGGCAATCAGCCCCAGCATTTT | CASSPRVGNQPQHF
TRBJ1-3 | few | TRBV18 | TRBD1 | TGTGCCAGCTCACCGGAGGACAGTCGGTCTTCAGGGGGCGTATCTGGAAACACCATATATTTT | CASSPEDSRSSGGVSGNTIYF
TRBJ1-3 | few | TRBV10-1 | TRBD1 | TGCGCCAGCAGTGAGTCGCGGGACAGGATCACCTCTGGAAACACCATATATTTT | CASSESRDRITSGNTIYF
TRBJ2-4 | NA | TRBV19 | TRBD2 | TGTGCCAGTAGTAAGGGACTAGCGGGACCCAAAAACATTCAGTACTTC | CASSKGLAGPKNIQYF
TRBJ2-1 | once | TRBV11-2 | TRBD2 | TGTGCCAGCAGCTTAGGGGGACTAGGGAGCTCCTACAATGAGCAGTTCTTC | CASSLGGLGSSYNEQFF
TRBJ1-1 | NA | TRBV14 | NA | TGTGCCAGCAGCCAAGGGGGACAGAACACTGAAGCTTTCTTT | CASSQGGQNTEAFF
TRBJ1-1 | NA | TRBV2 | NA | TGTGCCAGCAGGTATCACAGGGTATCCACTGAAGCTTTCTTT | CASRYHRVSTEAFF
TRBJ1-3 | few | TRBV28 | TRBD1 | TGTGCCAGCAGTATGGACAGGGCTGGAAACACCATATATTTT | CASSMDRAGNTIYF
TRBJ2-6 | few | TRBV5-1 | NA | TGCGCCAGCATCAACGGTGAACGCTCTGGGGCCAACGTCCTGACTTTC | CASINGERSGANVLTF
TRBJ2-1 | NA | TRBV7-6 | TRBD2 | TGTGCCAGCAGCGCCTATAGCGGGAGGGGCCCCAATGAGCAGTTCTTC | CASSAYSGRGPNEQFF
TRBJ2-7 | few | TRBV4-3 | NA | TGCGCCAGCAGCCAAGCGGCGGGGAACGCCGCCTACGAGCAGTACTTC | CASSQAAGNAAYEQYF
TRBJ1-1 | NA | TRBV11-2 | TRBD1 | TGTGCCAGCAGCACACACAGGGGCCGGAACACTGAAGCTTTCTTT | CASSTHRGRNTEAFF
TRBJ2-1 | NA | TRBV4-3 | TRBD2 | TGCGCCAGCAGCCCGGGACTAGCGAAGAAAGACTACAATGAGCAGTTCTTC | CASSPGLAKKDYNEQFF
TRBJ1-5 | NA | TRBV2 | NA | TGTGCCAGCAGTGACAGGGCTAATCAGCCCCAGCATTTT | CASSDRANQPQHF
TRBJ2-2 | NA | TRBV30 | TRBD2 | TGTGCCTGGAGTCGGCTGGCGGGAGCGAACGGGGAGCTGTTTTTT | CAWSRLAGANGELFF
TRBJ2-7 | once | TRBV27 | NA | TGTGCCAGCAGTTTGGGGGACACTTACGAGCAGTACTTC | CASSLGDTYEQYF
TRBJ2-2 | NA | TRBV27 | TRBD2 | TGTGCCAGCAGTTTTTTACTAGCGGGCCACACCGGGGAGCTGTTTTTT | CASSFLLAGHTGELFF
TRBJ2-2 | few | TRBV7-3 | TRBD2 | TGTGCCAGCAGCCCCCGACCCGCTAGCGGGAGGAGGGGCACCGGGGAGCTGTTTTTT | CASSPRPASGRRGTGELFF
TRBJ1-1 | once | TRBV6-1 | TRBD1 | TGTGCCAGCAGGAAACAGGGGCACACTGAAGCTTTCTTT | CASRKQGHTEAFF
TRBJ2-3 | NA | TRBV21-1 | NA | TGTGCCAGCAGCCGTAGCGGGAGGCAGGGAGATACGCAGTATTTT | CASSRSGRQGDTQYF
TRBJ2-7 | NA | TRBV10-3 | TRBD1 | TGTGCCATCCCTACCGGGACAGGGGGGATCCCCATAGGGTACGAGCAGTACTTC | CAIPTGTGGIPIGYEQYF
TRBJ2-3 | NA | TRBV27 | NA | TGTGCCAGCAGTTTTGATCGCTCGCGGGATACGCAGTATTTT | CASSFDRSRDTQYF